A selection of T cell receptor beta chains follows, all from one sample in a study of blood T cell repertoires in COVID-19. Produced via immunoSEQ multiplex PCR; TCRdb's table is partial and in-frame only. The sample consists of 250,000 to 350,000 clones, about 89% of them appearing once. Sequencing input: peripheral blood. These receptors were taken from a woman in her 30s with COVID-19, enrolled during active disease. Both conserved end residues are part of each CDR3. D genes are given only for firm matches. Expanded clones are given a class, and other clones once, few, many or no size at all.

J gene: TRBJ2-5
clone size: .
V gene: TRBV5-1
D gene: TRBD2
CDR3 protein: CASSLLASGGQETQYF
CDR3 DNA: TGCGCCAGCAGCTTGTTGGCTAGCGGAGGCCAAGAGACCCAGTACTTC

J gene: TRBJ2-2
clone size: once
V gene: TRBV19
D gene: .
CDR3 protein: CASSIRGQNTGELFF
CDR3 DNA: TGTGCCAGTAGTATAAGGGGACAGAACACCGGGGAGCTGTTTTTT

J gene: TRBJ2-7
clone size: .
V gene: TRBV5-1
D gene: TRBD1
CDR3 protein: CASSLRTGTPYEQYF
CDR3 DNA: TGCGCCAGCAGCCTCAGGACAGGGACCCCCTACGAGCAGTACTTC

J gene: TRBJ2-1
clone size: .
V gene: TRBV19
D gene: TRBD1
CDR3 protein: CASSRGTVNEQFF
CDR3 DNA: TGTGCCAGTAGTAGGGGGACAGTCAATGAGCAGTTCTTC

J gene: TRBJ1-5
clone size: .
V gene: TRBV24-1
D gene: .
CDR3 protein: CATSDFQGNQPQHF
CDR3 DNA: TGTGCCACCAGTGATTTTCAGGGGAACCAGCCCCAGCATTTT

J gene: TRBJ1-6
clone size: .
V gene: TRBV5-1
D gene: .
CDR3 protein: CASSLDQIGSPLHF
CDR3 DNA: TGCGCCAGCAGCTTGGACCAAATTGGCTCACCCCTCCACTTT

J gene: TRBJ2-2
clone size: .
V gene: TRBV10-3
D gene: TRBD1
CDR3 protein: CAISDQGDTGELFF
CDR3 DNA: TGTGCCATCAGTGATCAGGGGGACACCGGGGAGCTGTTTTTT

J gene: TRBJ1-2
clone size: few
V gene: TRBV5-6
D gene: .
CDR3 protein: CASSLTGRNYGYTF
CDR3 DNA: TGTGCCAGCAGCTTGACAGGGCGTAACTATGGCTACACCTTC

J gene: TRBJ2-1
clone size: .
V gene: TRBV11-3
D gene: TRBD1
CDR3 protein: CASSPGTGDSNEQFF
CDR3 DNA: TGTGCCAGCAGTCCCGGGACAGGGGATTCCAATGAGCAGTTCTTC

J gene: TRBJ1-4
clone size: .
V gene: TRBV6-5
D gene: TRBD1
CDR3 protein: CASSSSIWTGGKLFF
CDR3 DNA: TGTGCCAGCAGTTCCTCAATCTGGACAGGCGGAAAACTGTTTTTT

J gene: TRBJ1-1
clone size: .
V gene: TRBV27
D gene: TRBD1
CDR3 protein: CASSLSDREITEAFF
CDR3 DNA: TGTGCCAGCAGTTTATCGGACAGGGAGATCACTGAAGCTTTCTTT

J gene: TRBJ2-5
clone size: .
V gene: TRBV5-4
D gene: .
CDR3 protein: CATRDTRGGRETQYF
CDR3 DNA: TGTGCCACCAGGGATACGCGAGGGGGAAGGGAGACCCAGTACTTC

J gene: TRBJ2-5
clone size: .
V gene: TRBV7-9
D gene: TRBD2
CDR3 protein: CASSPLAGGTQYF
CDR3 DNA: TGTGCCAGCAGCCCTCTAGCGGGAGGGACCCAGTACTTC

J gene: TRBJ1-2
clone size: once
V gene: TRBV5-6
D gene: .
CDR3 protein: CASSEGGDGYTF
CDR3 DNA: TGTGCCAGCAGCGAGGGAGGCGATGGCTACACCTTC

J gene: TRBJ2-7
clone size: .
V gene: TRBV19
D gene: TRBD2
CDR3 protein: CASSSTGTSGYEQYF
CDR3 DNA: TGTGCCAGTAGTTCAACCGGGACTAGCGGCTACGAGCAGTACTTC

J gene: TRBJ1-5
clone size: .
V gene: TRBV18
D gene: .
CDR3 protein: CASSPGREGPQHF
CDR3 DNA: TGTGCCAGCTCACCGGGTCGGGAGGGTCCCCAGCATTTT

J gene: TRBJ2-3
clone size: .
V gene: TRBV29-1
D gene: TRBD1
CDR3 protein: CSVGTGVTDTQYF
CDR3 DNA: TGCAGCGTGGGGACAGGGGTCACAGATACGCAGTATTTT